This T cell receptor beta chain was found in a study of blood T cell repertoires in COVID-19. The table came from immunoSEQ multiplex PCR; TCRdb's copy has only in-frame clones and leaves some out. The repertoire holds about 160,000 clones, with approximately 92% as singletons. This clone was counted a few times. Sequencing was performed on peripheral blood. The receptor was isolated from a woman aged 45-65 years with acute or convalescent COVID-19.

Here the CDR3 reads CASSLLQGGTGELFF. The CDR3, as DNA: TGTGCCAGCAGTCTCCTACAGGGAGGGACCGGGGAGCTGTTTTTT. The rearrangement joins TRBV6-5 to TRBJ2-2; possibly TRBD2 for D (7 bases). Germline V gene data show CDR1 as MNHEY and CDR2 as SVGAGI. With 5 bases removed from V and 5 bases from J, the gap between germline ends came to 15 bases. The CDR3 extends over 15 amino acids.